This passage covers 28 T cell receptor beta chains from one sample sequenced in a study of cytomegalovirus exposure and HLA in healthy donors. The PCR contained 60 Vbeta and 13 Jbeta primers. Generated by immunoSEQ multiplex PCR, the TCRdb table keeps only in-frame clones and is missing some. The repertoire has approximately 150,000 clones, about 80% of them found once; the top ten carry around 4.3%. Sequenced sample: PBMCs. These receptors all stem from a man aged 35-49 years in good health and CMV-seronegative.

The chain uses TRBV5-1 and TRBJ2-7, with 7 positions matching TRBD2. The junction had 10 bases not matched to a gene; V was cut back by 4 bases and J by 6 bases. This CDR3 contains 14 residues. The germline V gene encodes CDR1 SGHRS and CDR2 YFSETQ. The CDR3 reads CASSAGLTGSEQYF. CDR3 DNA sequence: TGCGCCAGCAGCGCGGGACTAACAGGCTCCGAGCAGTACTTC.

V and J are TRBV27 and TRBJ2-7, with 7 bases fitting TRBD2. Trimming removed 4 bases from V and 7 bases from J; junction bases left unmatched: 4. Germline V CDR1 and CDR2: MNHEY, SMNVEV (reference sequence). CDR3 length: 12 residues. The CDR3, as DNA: TGTGCCAGCAGTTACGGGCGGGGGGAGCAGTACTTC. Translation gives CASSYGRGEQYF.

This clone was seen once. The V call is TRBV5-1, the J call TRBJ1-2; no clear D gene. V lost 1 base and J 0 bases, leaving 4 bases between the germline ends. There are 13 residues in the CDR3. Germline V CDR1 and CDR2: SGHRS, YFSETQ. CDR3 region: CASSLTTNYGYTF. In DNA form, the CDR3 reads TGCGCCAGCAGCTTGACAACTAACTATGGCTACACCTTC.

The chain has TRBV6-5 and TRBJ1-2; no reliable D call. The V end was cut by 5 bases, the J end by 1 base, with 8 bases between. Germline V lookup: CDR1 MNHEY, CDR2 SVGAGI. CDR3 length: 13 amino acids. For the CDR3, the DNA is TGTGCCAGCAGTGATACAATTAACTATGGCTACACCTTC. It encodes CASSDTINYGYTF.

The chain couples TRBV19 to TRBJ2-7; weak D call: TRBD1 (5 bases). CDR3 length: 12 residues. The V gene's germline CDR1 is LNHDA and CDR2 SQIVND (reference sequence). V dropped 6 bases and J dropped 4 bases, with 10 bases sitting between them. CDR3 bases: TGTGCCAGTAGGACAGCCACATACGAGCAGTACTTC. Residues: CASRTATYEQYF.

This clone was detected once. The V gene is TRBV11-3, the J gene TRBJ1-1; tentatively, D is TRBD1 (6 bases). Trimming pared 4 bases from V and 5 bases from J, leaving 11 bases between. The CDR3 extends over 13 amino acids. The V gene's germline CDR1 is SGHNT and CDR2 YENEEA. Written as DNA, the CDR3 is TGTGCCAGCAGCTCCGAGGGGGGGACTGAAGCTTTCTTT. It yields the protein CASSSEGGTEAFF.

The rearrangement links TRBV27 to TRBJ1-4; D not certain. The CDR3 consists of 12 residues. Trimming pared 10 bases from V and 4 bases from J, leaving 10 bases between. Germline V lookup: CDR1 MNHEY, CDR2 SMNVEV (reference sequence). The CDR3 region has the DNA TGTGCCACCGGTGATTATAATGAAAAACTGTTTTTT. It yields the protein CATGDYNEKLFF.

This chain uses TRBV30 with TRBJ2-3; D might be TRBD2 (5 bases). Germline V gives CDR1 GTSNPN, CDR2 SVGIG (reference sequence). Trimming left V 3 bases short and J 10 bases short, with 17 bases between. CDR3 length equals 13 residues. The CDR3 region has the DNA TGTGCCTGGAGCGAGTTTCGCCTAGCTTCGCAGTATTTT. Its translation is CAWSEFRLASQYF.

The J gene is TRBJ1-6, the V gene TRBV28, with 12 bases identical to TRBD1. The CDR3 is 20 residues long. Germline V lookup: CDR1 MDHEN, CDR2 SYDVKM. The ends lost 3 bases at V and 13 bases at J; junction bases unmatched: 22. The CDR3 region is CASSLEAEKGQGAGFFPLHF. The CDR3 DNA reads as TGTGCCAGCAGTTTGGAGGCCGAAAAGGGACAGGGGGCTGGGTTTTTCCCCCTCCACTTT.

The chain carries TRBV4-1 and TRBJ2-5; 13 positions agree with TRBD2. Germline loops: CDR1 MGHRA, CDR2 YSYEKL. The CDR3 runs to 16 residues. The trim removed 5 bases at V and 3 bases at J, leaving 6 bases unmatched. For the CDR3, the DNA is TGCGCCAGCAGCTTAGAGGGGACTAGCGGGGAAGAGACCCAGTACTTC. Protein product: CASSLEGTSGEETQYF.

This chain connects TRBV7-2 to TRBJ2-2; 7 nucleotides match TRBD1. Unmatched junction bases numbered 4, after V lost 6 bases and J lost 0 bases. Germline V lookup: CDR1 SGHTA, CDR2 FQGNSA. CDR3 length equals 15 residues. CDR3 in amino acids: CASSRDRTNTGELFF. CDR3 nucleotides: TGTGCCAGCAGTCGGGACAGAACGAACACCGGGGAGCTGTTTTTT.

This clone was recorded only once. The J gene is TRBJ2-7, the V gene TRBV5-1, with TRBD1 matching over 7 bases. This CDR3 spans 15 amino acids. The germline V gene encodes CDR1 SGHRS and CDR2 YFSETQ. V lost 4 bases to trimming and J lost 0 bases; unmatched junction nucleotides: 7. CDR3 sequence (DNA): TGCGCCAGCAGCGTTGACAGGGCCGTCTCCTACGAGCAGTACTTC. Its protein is CASSVDRAVSYEQYF.

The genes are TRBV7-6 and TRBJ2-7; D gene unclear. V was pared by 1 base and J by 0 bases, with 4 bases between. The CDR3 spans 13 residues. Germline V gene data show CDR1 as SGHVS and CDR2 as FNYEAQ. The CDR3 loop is CASSLGASYEQYF. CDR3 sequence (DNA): TGTGCCAGCAGCTTAGGGGCCTCCTACGAGCAGTACTTC.

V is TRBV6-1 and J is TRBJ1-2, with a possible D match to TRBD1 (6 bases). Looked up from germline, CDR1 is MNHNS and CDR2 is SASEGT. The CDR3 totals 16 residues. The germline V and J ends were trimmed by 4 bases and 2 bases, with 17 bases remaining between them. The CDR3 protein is CASSGDYRAPNYGYTF. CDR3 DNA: TGTGCCAGCAGTGGAGACTACAGGGCCCCAAACTATGGCTACACCTTC.

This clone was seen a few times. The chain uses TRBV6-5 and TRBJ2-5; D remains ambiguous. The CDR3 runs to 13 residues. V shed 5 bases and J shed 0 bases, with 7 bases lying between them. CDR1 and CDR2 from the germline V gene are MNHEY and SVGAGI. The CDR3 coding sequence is TGTGCCAGCAGTCTAAAGTACCAAGAGACCCAGTACTTC. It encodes CASSLKYQETQYF.

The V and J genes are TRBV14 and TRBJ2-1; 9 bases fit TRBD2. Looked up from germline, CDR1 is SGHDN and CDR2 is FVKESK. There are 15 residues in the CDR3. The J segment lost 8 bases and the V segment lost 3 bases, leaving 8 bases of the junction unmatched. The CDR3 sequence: CASSHGTSRRDEQFF. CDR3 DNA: TGTGCCAGCAGCCACGGGACTAGCAGGAGGGATGAGCAGTTCTTC.

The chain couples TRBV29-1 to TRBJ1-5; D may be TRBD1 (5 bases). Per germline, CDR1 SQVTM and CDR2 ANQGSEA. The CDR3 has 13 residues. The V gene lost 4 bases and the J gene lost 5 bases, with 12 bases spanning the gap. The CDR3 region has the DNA TGCAGCGTTGTGACAGATCCTTATCAGCCCCAGCATTTT. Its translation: CSVVTDPYQPQHF.

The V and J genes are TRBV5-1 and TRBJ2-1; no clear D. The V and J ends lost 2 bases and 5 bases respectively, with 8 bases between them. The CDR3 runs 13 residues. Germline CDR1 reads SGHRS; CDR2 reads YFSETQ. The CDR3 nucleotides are TGCGCCAGCAGCTTTAATACAAACAATGAGCAGTTCTTC. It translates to CASSFNTNNEQFF.

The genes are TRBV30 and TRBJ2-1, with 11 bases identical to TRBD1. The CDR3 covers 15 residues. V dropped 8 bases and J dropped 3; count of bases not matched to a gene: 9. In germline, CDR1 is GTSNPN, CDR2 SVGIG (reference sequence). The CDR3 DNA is TGTGCCCTCAACCCCGGGACAGGGGGCTACAATGAGCAGTTCTTC. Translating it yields CALNPGTGGYNEQFF.

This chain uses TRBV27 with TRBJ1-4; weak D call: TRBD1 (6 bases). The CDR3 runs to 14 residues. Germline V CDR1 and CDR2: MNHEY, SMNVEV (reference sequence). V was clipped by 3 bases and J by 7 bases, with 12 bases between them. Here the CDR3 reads CASSFYGQREKLFF. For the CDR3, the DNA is TGTGCCAGCAGTTTTTACGGACAGCGTGAAAAACTGTTTTTT.

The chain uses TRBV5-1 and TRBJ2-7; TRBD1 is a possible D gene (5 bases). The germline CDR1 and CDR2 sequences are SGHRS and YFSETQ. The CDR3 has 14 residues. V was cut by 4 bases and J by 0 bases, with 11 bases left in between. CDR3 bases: TGCGCCAGCAGCAAAGACAGAAGCTCCTACGAGCAGTACTTC. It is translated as CASSKDRSSYEQYF.

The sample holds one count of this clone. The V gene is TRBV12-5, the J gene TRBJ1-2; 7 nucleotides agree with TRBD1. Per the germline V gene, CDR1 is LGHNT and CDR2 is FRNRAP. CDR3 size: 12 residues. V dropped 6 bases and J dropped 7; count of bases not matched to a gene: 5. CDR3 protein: CASGNTGAGYTF. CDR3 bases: TGTGCTAGTGGCAATACAGGGGCTGGCTACACCTTC.

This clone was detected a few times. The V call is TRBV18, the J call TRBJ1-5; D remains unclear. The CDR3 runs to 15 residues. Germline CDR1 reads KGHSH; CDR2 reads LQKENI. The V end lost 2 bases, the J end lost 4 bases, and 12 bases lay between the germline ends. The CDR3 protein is CASSPTEEFNQPQHF. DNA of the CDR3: TGTGCCAGCTCACCAACGGAGGAGTTTAATCAGCCCCAGCATTTT.

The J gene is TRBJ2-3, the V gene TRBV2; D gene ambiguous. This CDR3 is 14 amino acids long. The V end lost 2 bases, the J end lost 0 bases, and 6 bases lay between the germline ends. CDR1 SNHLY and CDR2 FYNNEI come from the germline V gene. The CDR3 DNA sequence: TGTGCCAGCAGTGAATTCGTCAGCACAGATACGCAGTATTTT. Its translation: CASSEFVSTDTQYF.

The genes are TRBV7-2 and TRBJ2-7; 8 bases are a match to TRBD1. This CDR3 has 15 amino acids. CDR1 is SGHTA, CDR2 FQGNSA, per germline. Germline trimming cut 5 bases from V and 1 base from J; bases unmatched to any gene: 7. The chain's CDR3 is CASSRQGTTSYEQYF. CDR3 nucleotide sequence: TGTGCCAGCAGCCGACAGGGGACGACTTCCTACGAGCAGTACTTC.

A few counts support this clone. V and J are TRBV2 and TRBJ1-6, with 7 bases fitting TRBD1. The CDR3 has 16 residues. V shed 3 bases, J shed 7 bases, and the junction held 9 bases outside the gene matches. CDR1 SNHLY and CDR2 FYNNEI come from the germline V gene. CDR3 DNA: TGTGCCAGCAGTGAGGGGGCCGGGACAGCGAATTCACCCCTCCACTTT. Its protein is CASSEGAGTANSPLHF.

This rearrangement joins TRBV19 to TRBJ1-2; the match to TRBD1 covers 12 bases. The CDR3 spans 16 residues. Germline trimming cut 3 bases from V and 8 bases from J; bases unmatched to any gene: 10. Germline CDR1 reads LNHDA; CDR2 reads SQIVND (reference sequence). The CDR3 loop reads CASSIAPGQGAVGYTF. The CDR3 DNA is TGTGCCAGTAGTATTGCTCCGGGACAGGGGGCGGTCGGCTACACCTTC.

The CDR3: CASSHPGGTLSYEQYF. CDR3 DNA sequence: TGCGCCAGCAGCCACCCCGGGGGTACGCTCTCCTACGAGCAGTACTTC. This chain connects TRBV4-1 to TRBJ2-7, with D possibly TRBD2 on 6 matching bases. The CDR3 runs 16 residues. Deletions cut 3 bases from V and 0 bases from J, with 15 bases between. CDR1 is MGHRA and CDR2 is YSYEKL in the germline V gene.